A selection of T cell receptor beta chains follows, all from one sample in a study of T-cell memory formation after mild COVID-19. MiXCR was run by TCRdb on the 5' RACE reads, yielding one entry per CDR3 protein. The data show roughly 400,000 distinct CDR3 sequences, with approximately 19% seen just once and roughly 21% held by the top ten. The sequencing input was PBMCs or a T cell subset sorted from them (not recorded which). All receptors derive from a man younger than 30 who had mild COVID-19 (a few samples of this study predate the infection). Cell type and time point are not known. CDR3s include the opening cysteine and the closing phenylalanine or tryptophan. Clone size is shown for a subset of rows, as once, few, many or a class of expanded clone.

>TRBJ2-6|-|TRBV9
CASSRGAGANVLTF
>TRBJ2-6|-|TRBV6-2/TRBV6-3
CASSARQYPMNVLTF
>TRBJ2-1|many|TRBV7-2
CASSLVPSGQFF
>TRBJ2-4|-|TRBV7-2
CASSLRGEAKNIQYF
>TRBJ2-5|few|TRBV7-9
CASSSPLGGLETQYF
>TRBJ2-2|many|TRBV29-1
CSVDFMNTGELFF
>TRBJ2-1|few|TRBV6-5
CAIRAGGNNEQFF
>TRBJ1-2|-|TRBV15
CATSRDPPRGDGYTF
>TRBJ2-1|few|TRBV6-2/TRBV6-3
CASTDHGLDSYNEQFF
>TRBJ1-5|-|TRBV27
CASFFGQPQHF
>TRBJ2-3|few|TRBV29-1
CSVDGGDTQYF
>TRBJ2-2|-|TRBV3-1
CASARTSGATGELFF
>TRBJ2-7|few|TRBV7-2
CASSLTFGGGYEQYF
>TRBJ1-5|few|TRBV4-2
CASSQSREKISNQPQHF
>TRBJ2-5|-|TRBV5-1
CASGTSGQETQYF
>TRBJ1-3|-|TRBV7-9
CASSQVGGLSSGNTIYF
>TRBJ1-1|-|TRBV5-1
CASSGQTGGNEAFF
>TRBJ2-7|few|TRBV7-2
CASSRQGSGYEQYF
>TRBJ2-3|-|TRBV29-1
CSVAGTGGTDTQYF
>TRBJ1-1|-|TRBV12-5
CASGLVYSWSLRTERRNTEAFF
>TRBJ2-5|few|TRBV7-6
CASSLAPVGGEKTQYF
>TRBJ2-4|-|TRBV9
CASSLGGALNIQYF
>TRBJ1-4|few|TRBV7-2
CASSSGTTYEKLFF
>TRBJ2-7|few|TRBV7-9
CASSWDRQAEQYF
>TRBJ2-5|many|TRBV7-9
CASSLDSQETQYF
>TRBJ1-1|-|TRBV5-1
CASSQPTGGLHTEAFF
>TRBJ2-3|-|TRBV11-2
CASSLGRQDTQYF
>TRBJ1-5|once|TRBV3-1
CASSQGSYQPQHF
>TRBJ1-6|few|TRBV7-2
CASSMTAGTGNSPLHF
>TRBJ1-2|-|TRBV7-2
CASSFAAFYGYTF
>TRBJ1-5|few|TRBV4-1
CASSQFQGSNQPQHF
>TRBJ1-5|few|TRBV6-5
CASSYLPGQPQHF
>TRBJ1-2|-|TRBV12-3/TRBV12-4
CASTPGRSGYTF
>TRBJ1-1|once|TRBV11-3
CASSLGRLTEAFF
>TRBJ1-2|few|TRBV5-6
CASYKGDANYGYTF
>TRBJ2-1|-|TRBV29-1
CSVEEGTAEAYNEQFF
>TRBJ1-1|few|TRBV4-1
CASSRDRAVEAFF
>TRBJ2-1|-|TRBV5-1
CASSPGASGGDEQFF
>TRBJ2-7|-|TRBV18
CASSRYSYEQYF
>TRBJ2-7|few|TRBV20-1
CSVLTGDSYEQYF
>TRBJ2-6|few|TRBV5-4
CASSLGTASSGANVLTF
>TRBJ2-5|-|TRBV20-1
CSARPGLAGRKGTQYF
>TRBJ1-2|-|TRBV7-2
CASRSGAGGYTF
>TRBJ1-2|few|TRBV4-2
CASSQQKGINYGYTF
>TRBJ2-3|few|TRBV27
CASRPAGTSGKGTQYF
>TRBJ2-6|many|TRBV10-2
CASSGGGTNSGANVLTF
>TRBJ2-7|few|TRBV6-5
CAASRALSYEQYF
>TRBJ1-1|few|TRBV25-1
CASSASRDGGTEAFF
>TRBJ1-3|-|TRBV5-1
CASSMGDRAFGNTIYF
>TRBJ2-3|few|TRBV18
CASSPPRFSSTDTQYF
>TRBJ2-7|-|TRBV14
CASSPGFYEQYF
>TRBJ2-1|-|TRBV6-2/TRBV6-3
CASSYRVSYNEQFF
>TRBJ2-5|few|TRBV24-1
CATSDPQGVGETQYF